The 32 T cell receptor beta chains below all came from one sample that was sequenced in a study of blood T cell repertoires in COVID-19. Some clones are missing from TCRdb's copy, which holds only in-frame ones; the method was immunoSEQ multiplex PCR. The profile shows about 180,000 clones, roughly 88% of them singletons. Sequencing was performed on peripheral blood. These receptors originate from a woman aged 30 to 39 with acute or convalescent COVID-19.

The CDR3 bases are TGTGCCAGTAGACGTGGACAGGACACTGAAGCTTTCTTT. It is translated as CASRRGQDTEAFF. The V and J genes are TRBV19 and TRBJ1-1; 7 bases map to TRBD1. Per the germline V gene, CDR1 is LNHDA and CDR2 is SQIVND (reference sequence). V gave up 6 bases and J gave up 3 bases; unmatched junction bases: 4. The CDR3 length is 13 residues. Supplemented by reference TRBV19 and TRBJ1-1, the full variable domain reads DGGITQSPKYLFRKEGQNVTLSCEQNLNHDAMYWYRQDPGQGLRLIYYSQIVNDFQKGDIAEGYSVSREKKESFPLTVTSAQKNPTAFYLCASRRGQDTEAFFGQGTRLTVV.

The rearrangement links TRBV6-5 to TRBJ2-1, with D possibly being TRBD2 (5 bases). The CDR3 totals 14 residues. Trimming removed 7 bases from V and 6 bases from J, with 16 bases in between. The germline V gene encodes CDR1 MNHEY and CDR2 SVGAGI. The CDR3 protein is CASKYSLASNEQFF. Here the CDR3 DNA reads TGTGCCAGCAAGTATAGTCTAGCTTCCAATGAGCAGTTCTTC.

The chain employs TRBV19 and TRBJ2-1; the match to TRBD2 covers 13 bases. V was clipped by 7 bases and J by 13 bases; unmatched bases: 16. This CDR3 has 16 residues. Per the germline V gene, CDR1 is LNHDA and CDR2 is SQIVND (reference sequence). CDR3 sequence: CASTSSRGTSGTGQFF. In DNA form, the CDR3 reads TGTGCCAGTACTTCCTCAAGGGGGACTAGCGGGACCGGCCAGTTCTTC. Using reference TRBV19 and TRBJ2-1 for the parts outside the CDR3, the full variable domain is DGGITQSPKYLFRKEGQNVTLSCEQNLNHDAMYWYRQDPGQGLRLIYYSQIVNDFQKGDIAEGYSVSREKKESFPLTVTSAQKNPTAFYLCASTSSRGTSGTGQFFGPGTRLTVL.

This chain connects TRBV7-8 to TRBJ2-7; no definite D call. This CDR3 is built from 12 residues. The V end lost 3 bases, the J end lost 3 bases, and 6 bases lay between the germline ends. CDR1 is SGHVS, CDR2 FQNEAQ, per germline. In DNA, the CDR3 is TGTGCCAGCAGCTTGTCCCACTACGAGCAGTACTTC. It specifies CASSLSHYEQYF.

The chain recombines TRBV9 with TRBJ1-2; D call uncertain. CDR3 length equals 12 residues. Deletions cut 3 bases from V and 7 bases from J, with 10 bases between. Germline V gene data show CDR1 as SGDLS and CDR2 as YYNGEE. CDR3 coding DNA: TGTGCCAGCAGCGGGCAGGTTCCTGGCTACACCTTC. As protein: CASSGQVPGYTF.

This chain joins TRBV9 and TRBJ1-5; 7 bases agree with TRBD1. This CDR3 has 15 residues. The germline gives CDR1 SGDLS, CDR2 YYNGEE. V lost 0 bases and J lost 1; bases outside the gene matches: 1. The CDR3: CASSVEGQSNQPQHF. In nucleotides, the CDR3 is TGTGCCAGCAGCGTAGAGGGACAGAGCAATCAGCCCCAGCATTTT.

Regarding this clone: One junction end disagrees with the germline gene, perhaps due to a read error. The chain is built from TRBV19 and TRBJ2-4, with 15 bases identical to TRBD2. From germline, CDR1 is LNHDA and CDR2 SQIVND (reference sequence). CDR3 length: 13 amino acids. The DNA of the CDR3 is TGTGCCAGTAGTATCGGGACTAGCGGGAGGCCCTTCTTC. Its translation is CASSIGTSGRPFF.

J is TRBJ2-7 and V is TRBV6-5, with 7 bases matching TRBD1. The V gene end was trimmed by 6 bases and the J gene end by 4 bases; junction bases not matched to a gene: 9. Germline V gives CDR1 MNHEY, CDR2 SVGAGI. The CDR3 has 14 amino acids. CDR3 DNA: TGTGCCAGCAGCCAGACAGGGACCCCATACGAGCAGTACTTC. It yields the protein CASSQTGTPYEQYF.

This clone was seen once. The CDR3 nucleotides read TGCGCCAGCACGGACAGGGCCGGTGAAAAACTGTTTTTT. Residues: CASTDRAGEKLFF. The rearrangement uses TRBV5-1 and TRBJ1-4; the match to TRBD1 covers 8 bases. Germline V gene sequence: CDR1 SGHRS, CDR2 YFSETQ. With V trimmed by 6 bases and J by 7 bases, 5 bases remained unmatched. CDR3 size: 13 residues.

The chain is built from TRBV29-1 and TRBJ1-5; 9 bases line up with TRBD1. CDR1 SQVTM and CDR2 ANQGSEA come from the germline V gene. This CDR3 comprises 14 residues. V trimming: 4 bases; J trimming: 6 bases; junction bases outside the gene matches: 7. CDR3 protein: CSVGEGTGTQPQHF. CDR3 in DNA: TGCAGCGTTGGAGAAGGGACAGGGACTCAGCCCCAGCATTTT.

V and J are TRBV21-1 and TRBJ1-2; the table's D call of TRBD1 was not tested on the DNA. TRBV21-1 is a documented pseudogene. The CDR3 spans 12 residues. Written as DNA, the CDR3 is TGTGCCAGCAGCGAGGACAGGGACGGCTACACCTTC. Translation: CASSEDRDGYTF.

CDR3 protein: CASSYSFIGRVLSTDTQYF. In DNA form, the CDR3 reads TGTGCCAGCAGTTACTCGTTTATCGGGAGGGTACTGAGCACAGATACGCAGTATTTT. The chain combines TRBV6-2 or TRBV6-3 with TRBJ2-3; 8 bases match TRBD2. The CDR3 is made up of 19 amino acids. Trimming at V came to 0 bases and at J to 0 bases, leaving 11 bases not matched to a gene. Looked up from germline, CDR1 is MNHEY and CDR2 is SVGEGT.

The J gene is TRBJ2-1, the V gene TRBV29-1, with D maybe TRBD2 (5 bases). The V gene lost 3 bases and the J gene lost 6 bases, with 6 bases spanning the gap. CDR3 length: 11 residues. Germline V CDR1 and CDR2: SQVTM, ANQGSEA. In nucleotides, the CDR3 is TGCAGCGTTGAGGCGGGCAATGAGCAGTTCTTC. It codes for CSVEAGNEQFF.

J is TRBJ1-1 and V is TRBV28, with D possibly matching TRBD1 (6 bases). Per the germline V gene, CDR1 is MDHEN and CDR2 is SYDVKM. V was shortened by 6 bases and J by 5 bases, with 16 bases between the two germline ends. CDR3 size: 14 residues. This chain's CDR3 is CASRTKGEWTEAFF. The CDR3 coding sequence is TGTGCCAGCAGGACCAAGGGGGAATGGACTGAAGCTTTCTTT.

The chain joins TRBV28 to TRBJ1-2; D call uncertain. Germline V gene data show CDR1 as MDHEN and CDR2 as SYDVKM. The CDR3 has 12 amino acids. The V end was cut by 1 base, the J end by 5 bases, with 5 bases between. DNA of the CDR3: TGTGCCAGCAGTTTATCTCGTTATGGCTACACCTTC. Its translation: CASSLSRYGYTF.

This clone was recorded a few times. The chain recombines TRBV5-6 with TRBJ2-2; no firm D call. V gave up 0 bases and J gave up 4 bases, with 4 bases separating them. Germline-derived CDR1 and CDR2 are SGHDT and YYEEEE. There are 13 residues in the CDR3. CDR3 nucleotides: TGTGCCAGCAGCTTGGGAGGCACCGGGGAGCTGTTTTTT. It codes for CASSLGGTGELFF. Using reference TRBV5-6 and TRBJ2-2 for the parts outside the CDR3, the full variable domain is DAGVTQSPTHLIKTRGQQVTLRCSPKSGHDTVSWYQQALGQGPQFIFQYYEEEERQRGNFPDRFSGHQFPNYSSELNVNALLLGDSALYLCASSLGGTGELFFGEGSRLTVL.

This rearrangement joins TRBV28 to TRBJ1-6; D not certain. This CDR3 is built from 13 residues. In germline, CDR1 is MDHEN, CDR2 SYDVKM. Deletions cut 6 bases from V and 6 bases from J, with 9 bases between. The CDR3 is CASRRLSNSPLHF. The CDR3 nucleotides read TGTGCCAGCAGACGACTTTCTAATTCACCCCTCCACTTT.

Comment on this clone: Mismatch with germline at one junction end may stem from a read error. This same CDR3 is encoded by further DNA sequences in the sample. The V and J genes are TRBV5-1 and TRBJ1-4; the D is unclear. The CDR3 runs 14 residues. Germline lookup yields CDR1 SGHRS and CDR2 YFSETQ. Here the CDR3 DNA reads TGCGCCAGCAGTTTGGGCGCAACTAATGAAAAACTGTTTTTT. Translation gives CASSLGATNEKLFF.

The chain has TRBV2 and TRBJ2-1, with D possibly being TRBD2 (6 bases). This CDR3 has 14 residues. Per germline, CDR1 SNHLY and CDR2 FYNNEI. Deletions cut 2 bases from V and 3 bases from J, with 8 bases between. CDR3 loop: CASSERGNYNEQFF. The CDR3 DNA is TGTGCCAGCAGTGAACGCGGGAACTACAATGAGCAGTTCTTC.

Regarding this clone: The CDR3 carries no conserved terminal phenylalanine or tryptophan, so it likely arises from a read error. The limits of the CDR3 on the DNA are not certain, so only TCRdb's listed CDR3 is given. The chain joins TRBV29-1 to TRBJ1-2; the table's TRBD1 call for D was not verified on the DNA. The CDR3 is 8 amino acids in total, end residues counted. Germline V gene lookup returns CDR1 SQVTM and CDR2 ANQGSEA. The CDR3 loop is CSVGQGTI.

The V call is TRBV5-5, the J call TRBJ1-2; unclear D gene. In germline, CDR1 is SGHKS, CDR2 YYEKEE (reference sequence). The CDR3 consists of 13 residues. V was cut by 0 bases and J by 2 bases, with 5 bases left in between. CDR3 sequence (DNA): TGTGCCAGCAGCTTGGGTATGAACTATGGCTACACCTTC. Protein: CASSLGMNYGYTF.

The chain combines TRBV5-4 with TRBJ1-1; 9 bases are a match to TRBD1. J lost 1 base, V lost 4 bases, and 11 bases had no gene match. The CDR3 totals 17 residues. Germline CDR1 is SGHNT and CDR2 is YYREEE (reference sequence). CDR3 DNA: TGTGCCAGCAGCCCGATCGCCGGGACAGGGACGAACACTGAAGCTTTCTTT. Translating gives CASSPIAGTGTNTEAFF.

V and J are TRBV29-1 and TRBJ2-3; 7 bases align to TRBD1. With V trimmed by 4 bases and J by 0 bases, 10 bases remained unmatched. This CDR3 is 16 amino acids long. Germline-derived CDR1 and CDR2 are SQVTM and ANQGSEA. The CDR3 coding sequence is TGCAGCGTTGGGGGTGGTAGGGGGCGAAGCACAGATACGCAGTATTTT. Protein: CSVGGGRGRSTDTQYF.

The chain joins TRBV19 to TRBJ2-7, with 7 bases fitting TRBD1. Germline trimming cut 9 bases from V and 5 bases from J; bases unmatched to any gene: 10. The germline gives CDR1 LNHDA, CDR2 SQIVND (reference sequence). The CDR3 covers 13 residues. CDR3 amino acids: CARPDRAFDEQYF. The CDR3 nucleotides read TGTGCCAGGCCCGACAGGGCCTTTGACGAGCAGTACTTC.

The chain is built from TRBV5-6 and TRBJ2-5; D is uncertain. Germline V gives CDR1 SGHDT, CDR2 YYEEEE. The CDR3 has 15 amino acids. The V and J ends lost 0 bases and 4 bases respectively, with 13 bases between them. In nucleotides, the CDR3 is TGTGCCAGCAGCTTGGCCTTGGGCGTATCAGAGACCCAGTACTTC. Encoded protein: CASSLALGVSETQYF. Combining the CDR3 with reference TRBV5-6 and TRBJ2-5 gives the whole variable domain DAGVTQSPTHLIKTRGQQVTLRCSPKSGHDTVSWYQQALGQGPQFIFQYYEEEERQRGNFPDRFSGHQFPNYSSELNVNALLLGDSALYLCASSLALGVSETQYFGPGTRLLVL.

The chain carries TRBV19 and TRBJ2-1; 7 bases fit TRBD2. V shed 2 bases, J shed 5 bases, and the junction held 6 bases outside the gene matches. This CDR3 is 15 amino acids long. Germline V gene lookup returns CDR1 LNHDA and CDR2 SQIVND (reference sequence). CDR3 in DNA: TGTGCCAGTAGTATAAGGTCGGGAGGTCACAATGAGCAGTTCTTC. Its translation is CASSIRSGGHNEQFF. Variable domain in full (rest from reference TRBV19 and TRBJ2-1): DGGITQSPKYLFRKEGQNVTLSCEQNLNHDAMYWYRQDPGQGLRLIYYSQIVNDFQKGDIAEGYSVSREKKESFPLTVTSAQKNPTAFYLCASSIRSGGHNEQFFGPGTRLTVL.

There are many counts of this clone. The CDR3 sequence: CASSDRAGRGETQYF. The CDR3 bases are TGTGCCAGCAGTGATCGGGCGGGAAGGGGAGAGACCCAGTACTTC. The rearrangement joins TRBV2 to TRBJ2-5; D may be TRBD2 (6 bases). Germline V gives CDR1 SNHLY, CDR2 FYNNEI. V shed 3 bases and J shed 4 bases, with 15 bases lying between them. The CDR3 consists of 15 residues.

The chain employs TRBV5-1 and TRBJ1-3; D is ambiguous. Germline assignment: CDR1 SGHRS and CDR2 YFSETQ. The CDR3 has 14 amino acids. Trimming pared 3 bases from V and 1 base from J, leaving 8 bases between. Here the CDR3 reads CASSSGRSGNTIYF. Here the CDR3 DNA reads TGCGCCAGCAGCTCCGGGAGATCTGGAAACACCATATATTTT. Drawing the rest from reference TRBV5-1 and TRBJ1-3, the complete variable domain is KAGVTQTPRYLIKTRGQQVTLSCSPISGHRSVSWYQQTPGQGLQFLFEYFSETQRNKGNFPGRFSGRQFSNSRSEMNVSTLELGDSALYLCASSSGRSGNTIYFGEGSWLTVV.

The chain couples TRBV6-5 to TRBJ1-3; TRBD1 is a possible D gene (5 bases). This CDR3 has 15 amino acids. The V gene's germline CDR1 is MNHEY and CDR2 SVGAGI. V was cut by 0 bases and J by 2 bases, with 8 bases left in between. The CDR3 coding sequence is TGTGCCAGCAGTTACTCCCGGACAACTGGAAACACCATATATTTT. It specifies CASSYSRTTGNTIYF.

The chain recombines TRBV11-2 with TRBJ2-7; 7 positions match TRBD1. The CDR3 length is 13 residues. J lost 3 bases, V lost 9 bases, and 8 bases had no gene match. The germline CDR1 and CDR2 sequences are SGHAT and FQNNGV. CDR3 coding DNA: TGTGCCAGTAGGGGGACAGCCAGCTACGAGCAGTACTTC. The encoded protein is CASRGTASYEQYF.

This chain connects TRBV10-2 to TRBJ2-3; D gene ambiguous. Trimming pared 6 bases from V and 0 bases from J, leaving 7 bases between. Germline V CDR1 and CDR2: WSHSY, SAAADI. This CDR3 has 13 residues. The CDR3 region has the DNA TGCGCCAGCAGGTATCCTAGCACAGATACGCAGTATTTT. Translated: CASRYPSTDTQYF.

This chain connects TRBV29-1 to TRBJ1-1; TRBD1 agrees at 7 bases. CDR3 length: 13 amino acids. V was clipped by 1 base and J by 12 bases; unmatched bases: 11. The germline CDR1 and CDR2 sequences are SQVTM and ANQGSEA. In DNA form, the CDR3 reads TGCAGCGTTGAAGGGCCTGGGACAGTTAAGACTTTCTTT. This gives the protein CSVEGPGTVKTFF.